This T cell receptor (beta chain) is drawn from a study of shared clonotypes between healthy human individuals. From germline, CDR1 is SGHTA and CDR2 FQGNSA. Trimming shortened V by 1 base and J by 4 bases, and 8 bases separated the two germline ends. The CDR3 sequence is 14 residues long. In the case of this clone: As yet, its antigen is unknown.

Study-level findings and limits: The authors expected sequencing depth to affect clonotype sharing among donors.

The data were produced by immunoSEQ multiplex PCR, yet TCRdb's version contains in-frame clones alone and is incomplete. Among roughly 2.5 million clones listed, approximately 94% were seen once. Material for sequencing was naive CD4+ T cells sorted from blood. Subset reported: CD45RA+ positively selected. The TCR comes from a young man in good health. The V and J genes are TRBV7-2 and TRBJ2-1; tentative D call: TRBD2 (5 bases). CDR3 loop: CASSLVGDYNEQFF. The CDR3 DNA is TGTGCCAGCAGCTTAGTGGGAGATTACAATGAGCAGTTCTTC.